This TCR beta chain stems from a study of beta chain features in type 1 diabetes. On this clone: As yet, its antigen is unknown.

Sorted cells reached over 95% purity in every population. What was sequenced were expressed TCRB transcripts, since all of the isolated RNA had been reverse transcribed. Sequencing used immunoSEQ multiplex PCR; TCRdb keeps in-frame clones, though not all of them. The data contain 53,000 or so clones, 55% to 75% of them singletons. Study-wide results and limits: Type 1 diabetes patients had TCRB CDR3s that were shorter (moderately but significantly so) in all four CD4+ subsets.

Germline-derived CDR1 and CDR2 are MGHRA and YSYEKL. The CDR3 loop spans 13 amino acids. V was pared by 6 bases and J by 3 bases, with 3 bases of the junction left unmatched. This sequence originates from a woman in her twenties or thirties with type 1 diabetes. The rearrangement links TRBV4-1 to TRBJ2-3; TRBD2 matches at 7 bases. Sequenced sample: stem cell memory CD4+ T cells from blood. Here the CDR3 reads CASRPSGTDTQYF. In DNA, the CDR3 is TGCGCCAGCAGACCTAGCGGAACAGATACGCAGTATTTT.